This T cell receptor beta chain was captured by sequencing in a study of cytomegalovirus exposure and HLA in healthy donors. Notes on the study in general: Later on, a genetic analysis was performed. It linked a missense variant in DCLRE1C with V- and J-gene trimming of TCR beta. Researchers counted 180 or so TCR beta chains as cytomegalovirus-associated. At a 0.05 false discovery rate, a later analysis found around 17,000 TCR beta sequences to be associated with HLA alleles.

The CDR3 totals 17 residues. V was cut by 2 bases and J by 1 base, with 17 bases left in between. Per the germline V gene, CDR1 is SNHLY and CDR2 is FYNNEI. A note on this clone: Its antigen is undetermined.

60 Vbeta and 13 Jbeta primers were used in PCR. Repertoires were generated with immunoSEQ multiplex PCR, while TCRdb's copy carries only in-frame clones and drops some. The data hold 200,000 or so clones, with about 75% observed a single time. The sample comprised PBMCs. The chain recombines TRBV2 with TRBJ1-1; D gene unclear. The source is a man younger than 35 in good health and CMV-seronegative. CDR3 coding DNA: TGTGCCAGCAGTGAATCGGGATTAGTTGAAAGGAACACTGAAGCTTTCTTT. Its protein product is CASSESGLVERNTEAFF.